Listed below are T cell receptor beta chains from one sample, sequenced in a study of regulatory T cells in long-lasting Graves disease. Using its own MiXCR run on the multiplex PCR reads, TCRdb lists one record per CDR3 protein. The sample carries 350,000 to 550,000 distinct CDR3 sequences, 13% to 15% recorded once. Separately, the same data were catalogued under a study of T cells in Graves' hyperthyroidism and ophthalmopathy.

Sequencing used peripheral blood mononuclear cells (PBMCs), obtained at new diagnosis, from a patient treated with antithyroid drugs. All receptors derive from a woman aged 50 to 60 with Graves disease. The CDR3 runs from the conserved cysteine through the conserved F or W. D genes are given only for firm matches. The size entry is marked missing in some rows and otherwise reads once, few, many or a size class.

size	V	J	D	CDR3	DNA
few	TRBV5-1	TRBJ2-7	TRBD1	CASSPGGTGGQHEQYF	TGTGCCAGCAGCCCCGGGGGGACAGGGGGCCAACACGAGCAGTACTTC
.	TRBV20-1	TRBJ2-1	.	CSARDATQGSSYNEQFF	TGCAGTGCTAGAGATGCTACCCAGGGAAGCTCCTACAATGAGCAGTTCTTC
many	TRBV12-3/TRBV12-4	TRBJ1-6	.	CASSLLGTGGDNSPLHF	TGTGCCAGCAGTTTATTGGGCACCGGGGGGGATAATTCACCCCTCCACTTT
many	TRBV5-1	TRBJ2-1	TRBD2	CASSRLAGDNEQFF	TGCGCCAGCAGCCGACTAGCGGGAGACAATGAGCAGTTCTTC
many	TRBV29-1	TRBJ1-1	.	CSVAGDRRGNTEAFF	TGCAGCGTTGCGGGCGACAGGAGGGGGAACACTGAAGCTTTCTTT
few	TRBV6-1	TRBJ2-7	TRBD1	CASGTENF	TGTGCCTCCGGGACAGAAAACTTC
many	TRBV6-1	TRBJ2-5	.	CASTPSYSSQETQYF	TGTGCCAGCACCCCGTCGTACAGCAGCCAAGAGACCCAGTACTTC
few	TRBV19	TRBJ1-5	TRBD1	CASRGRGHQPQHF	TGTGCCAGTAGGGGCAGGGGGCACCAGCCCCAGCATTTT
.	TRBV4-1	TRBJ1-5	.	CASSQDPGGGQPQHF	TGCGCCAGCAGCCAAGATCCGGGGGGCGGTCAGCCCCAGCATTTT
many	TRBV29-1	TRBJ2-7	TRBD1	CSVEEWTGSHEQYF	TGCAGCGTTGAAGAGTGGACAGGGTCCCACGAGCAGTACTTC
.	TRBV28	TRBJ1-4	TRBD1	CASSPPGQGRNEKLFF	TGTGCCAGCAGTCCACCCGGACAGGGGAGAAATGAAAAACTGTTTTTT
many	TRBV7-8	TRBJ1-3	.	CASAKGRDYHSGNTIYF	TGTGCCAGCGCGAAGGGCAGGGATTATCACTCTGGAAACACCATATATTTT
many	TRBV3-1	TRBJ1-5	.	CASSQQGQPQHF	TGTGCCAGCAGCCAGCAGGGTCAGCCCCAGCATTTT
few	TRBV6-2/TRBV6-3	TRBJ1-5	.	CASSYSVTSNQPQHF	TGTGCCAGCAGTTACAGTGTGACTAGCAATCAGCCCCAGCATTTT
few	TRBV28	TRBJ2-2	TRBD2	CASSPSGRRELFF	TGTGCCAGCAGTCCTAGCGGACGCCGGGAGCTGTTTTTT
.	TRBV28	TRBJ1-2	.	CATYNRDKANYGYTF	TGTGCCACCTACAATAGGGACAAGGCTAACTATGGCTACACCTTC
.	TRBV20-1	TRBJ2-5	TRBD2	CSARGEGETQYF	TGCAGTGCTAGGGGGGAGGGAGAGACCCAGTACTTC
many	TRBV28	TRBJ1-3	TRBD1	CASRDRTSGNTIYF	TGTGCCAGCCGGGACAGGACCTCTGGAAACACCATATATTTT
few	TRBV28	TRBJ2-1	.	CASSRYEQFF	TGTGCCAGCAGTCGCTATGAGCAGTTCTTC
many	TRBV2	TRBJ1-1	TRBD1	CASLYRGGTEAFF	TGTGCCAGCCTGTACAGGGGAGGAACTGAAGCTTTCTTT
.	TRBV2	TRBJ2-1	TRBD2	CASSTTSSGSSYNEQFF	TGTGCCAGCAGTACCACCTCTAGCGGGAGCTCCTACAATGAGCAGTTCTTC
many	TRBV12-3/TRBV12-4	TRBJ2-2	.	CASTLSGKNTGELFF	TGTGCCAGCACCCTTAGCGGAAAGAACACCGGGGAGCTGTTTTTT
.	TRBV7-9	TRBJ2-1	.	CASSLVGGPLWSEQFF	TGTGCCAGCAGCTTAGTAGGCGGGCCTCTGTGGAGTGAGCAGTTCTTC
many	TRBV28	TRBJ2-3	.	CASSYPPELTDTQYF	TGTGCCAGCAGTTACCCTCCAGAGTTGACAGATACGCAGTATTTT
.	TRBV20-1	TRBJ2-7	.	CSANSGTRLYEQYF	TGCAGTGCCAACTCCGGGACAAGGTTATACGAGCAGTACTTC
many	TRBV7-2	TRBJ2-1	TRBD2	CASSLLAGDGNEQFF	TGTGCCAGCAGCTTACTAGCGGGAGACGGGAATGAGCAGTTCTTC
few	TRBV9	TRBJ2-1	TRBD2	CASSVTLAGNIYNEQFF	TGTGCCAGCAGCGTCACACTAGCGGGAAATATCTACAATGAGCAGTTCTTC
few	TRBV27	TRBJ2-3	.	CASSTRDSQNVPDTQYF	TGTGCCAGCAGTACTCGGGACTCCCAAAACGTCCCAGATACGCAGTATTTT
few	TRBV10-2	TRBJ2-4	TRBD1	CASKGTGGAGDIQYF	TGCGCCAGCAAGGGGACAGGGGGCGCTGGGGACATTCAGTACTTC
many	TRBV20-1	TRBJ2-7	TRBD1	CSARGTGWMTYEQYF	TGCAGTGCTAGAGGGACAGGGTGGATGACCTACGAGCAGTACTTC
.	TRBV4-1	TRBJ1-2	.	CASSQPIGRTEKGYTF	TGCGCCAGCAGCCAGCCCATCGGACGTACGGAAAAGGGCTACACCTTC
.	TRBV5-1	TRBJ1-4	.	CASSLEGQWNEKLFF	TGCGCCAGCAGCTTGGAGGGCCAGTGGAATGAAAAACTGTTTTTT
.	TRBV20-1	TRBJ2-7	TRBD1	CSASHHGQGGEQYF	TGCAGTGCTAGCCACCACGGACAGGGAGGAGAGCAGTACTTC
few	TRBV20-1	TRBJ2-5	TRBD2	CSASIAGVQETQYF	TGCAGTGCTAGTATCGCGGGAGTCCAAGAGACCCAGTACTTC
.	TRBV3-1	TRBJ1-1	.	CASSRGTANTGAFF	TGTGCCAGCAGCCGGGGTACTGCGAACACTGGAGCTTTCTTT
many	TRBV6-2/TRBV6-3	TRBJ2-1	TRBD2	CASSTTLAGVVNNEQFF	TGTGCCAGCAGTACCACCTTAGCGGGAGTAGTTAACAATGAGCAGTTCTTC
many	TRBV27	TRBJ1-5	.	CASSADSSNQPQHF	TGTGCCAGCAGTGCCGACAGTAGCAATCAGCCCCAGCATTTT
many	TRBV12-3/TRBV12-4	TRBJ2-1	TRBD2	CASSFGTTQQFF	TGTGCCAGCAGTTTTGGGACTACACAGCAGTTCTTC
few	TRBV7-9	TRBJ2-7	.	CASRPQGTEQYF	TGTGCCAGCAGACCACAGGGTACCGAGCAGTACTTC
.	TRBV18	TRBJ2-2	.	CASSPPTGGHTGELFF	TGTGCCAGCTCACCACCTACCGGGGGGCACACCGGGGAGCTGTTTTTT
many	TRBV28	TRBJ1-1	TRBD1	CASRTGGENTEAFF	TGTGCCAGCAGGACAGGGGGCGAGAACACTGAAGCTTTCTTT
few	TRBV20-1	TRBJ2-7	.	CSAMGPHRYKQYF	TGCAGTGCTATGGGACCGCACCGCTACAAGCAGTACTTC
.	TRBV7-9	TRBJ2-5	.	CASSDPARGMETQYF	TGTGCCAGCAGTGACCCGGCCCGGGGGATGGAGACCCAGTACTTC
few	TRBV18	TRBJ2-1	TRBD2	CASSPTSGKAAGNEQFF	TGTGCCAGCTCACCAACCAGCGGGAAAGCAGCGGGCAATGAGCAGTTCTTC
many	TRBV13	TRBJ2-3	TRBD2	CASSKRLAGVDTQYF	TGTGCCAGCAGCAAGCGACTAGCGGGAGTCGATACGCAGTATTTT
.	TRBV25-1	TRBJ2-3	TRBD2	CASSDGLAAITDTQYF	TGTGCCAGCAGTGATGGACTAGCGGCTATCACAGATACGCAGTATTTT
many	TRBV7-6	TRBJ2-3	TRBD1	CASSLVGTALSTDTQYF	TGTGCCAGCAGCTTAGTGGGGACAGCACTTAGCACAGATACGCAGTATTTT
many	TRBV28	TRBJ1-5	TRBD1	CASSLWDRGNQPQHF	TGTGCCAGCAGTTTATGGGACAGGGGAAATCAGCCCCAGCATTTT
many	TRBV5-1	TRBJ1-5	.	CASSRTADSNQPQHF	TGCGCCAGCAGCCGGACAGCAGATAGCAATCAGCCCCAGCATTTT
.	TRBV20-1	TRBJ1-2	.	CSAIRTPSNNYGYTF	TGCAGTGCAATAAGGACCCCCAGTAATAACTATGGCTACACCTTC
.	TRBV19	TRBJ1-2	.	CASSTGRDHGYTF	TGTGCCAGTAGTACCGGCAGGGATCATGGCTACACCTTC
.	TRBV6-1	TRBJ2-7	TRBD2	CASSPTGLAGVLFHEQYF	TGTGCCAGCAGCCCCACAGGACTAGCGGGAGTCTTGTTCCACGAGCAGTACTTC
many	TRBV12-3/TRBV12-4	TRBJ1-6	TRBD1	CASSLTGQGRSPLHF	TGTGCCAGCAGTTTAACGGGACAGGGTCGTTCACCCCTCCACTTT
many	TRBV18	TRBJ1-5	.	CASSPGSRPSLGQPQHF	TGTGCCAGCTCACCAGGGAGTCGACCTTCGCTGGGCCAGCCCCAGCATTTT